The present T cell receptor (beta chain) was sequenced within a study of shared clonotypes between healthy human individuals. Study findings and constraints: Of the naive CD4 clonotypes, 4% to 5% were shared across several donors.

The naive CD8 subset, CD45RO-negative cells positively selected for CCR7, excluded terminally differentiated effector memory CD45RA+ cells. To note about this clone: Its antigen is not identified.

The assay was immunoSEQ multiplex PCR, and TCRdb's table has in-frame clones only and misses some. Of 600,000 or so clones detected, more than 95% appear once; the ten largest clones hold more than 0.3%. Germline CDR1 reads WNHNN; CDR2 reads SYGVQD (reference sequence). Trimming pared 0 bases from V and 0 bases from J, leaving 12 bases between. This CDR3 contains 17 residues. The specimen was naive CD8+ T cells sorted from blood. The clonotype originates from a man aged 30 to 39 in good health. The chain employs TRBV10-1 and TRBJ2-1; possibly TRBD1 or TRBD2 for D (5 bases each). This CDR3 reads CASSESPGTSSYNEQFF. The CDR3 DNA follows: TGCGCCAGCAGTGAGTCGCCAGGGACGAGCTCCTACAATGAGCAGTTCTTC.